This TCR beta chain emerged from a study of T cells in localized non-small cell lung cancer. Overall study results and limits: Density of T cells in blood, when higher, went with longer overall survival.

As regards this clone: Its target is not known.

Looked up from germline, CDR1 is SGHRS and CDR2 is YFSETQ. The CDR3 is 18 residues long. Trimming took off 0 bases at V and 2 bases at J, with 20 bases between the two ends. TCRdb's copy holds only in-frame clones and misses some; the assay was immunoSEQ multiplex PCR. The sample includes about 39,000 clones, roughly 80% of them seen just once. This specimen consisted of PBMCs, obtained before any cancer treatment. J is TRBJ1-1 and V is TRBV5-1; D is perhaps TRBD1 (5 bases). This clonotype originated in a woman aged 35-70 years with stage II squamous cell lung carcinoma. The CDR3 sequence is CASSLGGGLGQSNTEAFF. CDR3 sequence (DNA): TGCGCCAGCAGCTTGGGGGGTGGACTGGGGCAGAGTAACACTGAAGCTTTCTTT.